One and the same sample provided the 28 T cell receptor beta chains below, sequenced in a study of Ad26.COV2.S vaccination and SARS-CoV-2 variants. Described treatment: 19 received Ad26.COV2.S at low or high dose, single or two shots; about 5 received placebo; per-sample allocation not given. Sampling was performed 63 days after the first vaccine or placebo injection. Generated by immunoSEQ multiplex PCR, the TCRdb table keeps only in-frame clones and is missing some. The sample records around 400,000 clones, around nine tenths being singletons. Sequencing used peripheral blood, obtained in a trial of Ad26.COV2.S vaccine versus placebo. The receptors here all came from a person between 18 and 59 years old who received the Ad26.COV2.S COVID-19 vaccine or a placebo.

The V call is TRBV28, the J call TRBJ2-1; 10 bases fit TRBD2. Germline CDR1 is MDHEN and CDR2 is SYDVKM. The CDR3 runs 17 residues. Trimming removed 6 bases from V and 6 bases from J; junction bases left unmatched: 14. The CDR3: CASSLGLAGGRPNEQFF. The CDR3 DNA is TGTGCCAGCAGCCTTGGGTTAGCGGGAGGCCGCCCCAATGAGCAGTTCTTC.

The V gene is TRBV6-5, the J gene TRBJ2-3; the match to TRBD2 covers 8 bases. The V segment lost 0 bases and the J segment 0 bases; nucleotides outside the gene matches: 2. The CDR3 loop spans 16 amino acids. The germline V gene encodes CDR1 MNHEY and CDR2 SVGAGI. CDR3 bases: TGTGCCAGCAGTTACTCTAGCGGGACTAGCACAGATACGCAGTATTTT. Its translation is CASSYSSGTSTDTQYF.

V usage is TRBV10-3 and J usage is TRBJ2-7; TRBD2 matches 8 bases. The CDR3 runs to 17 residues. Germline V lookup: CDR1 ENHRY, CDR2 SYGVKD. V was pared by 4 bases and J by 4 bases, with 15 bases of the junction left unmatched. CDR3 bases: TGTGCCATCAGTGGTCACCTAGGAGCGGGAGAAATTTACGAGCAGTACTTC. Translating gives CAISGHLGAGEIYEQYF.

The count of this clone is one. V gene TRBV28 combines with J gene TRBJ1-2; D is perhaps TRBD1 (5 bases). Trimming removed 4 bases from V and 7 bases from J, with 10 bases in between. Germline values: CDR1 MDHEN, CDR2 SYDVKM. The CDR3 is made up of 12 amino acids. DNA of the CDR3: TGTGCCAGCAGTTCCATGGACACTGGCTACACCTTC. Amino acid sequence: CASSSMDTGYTF.

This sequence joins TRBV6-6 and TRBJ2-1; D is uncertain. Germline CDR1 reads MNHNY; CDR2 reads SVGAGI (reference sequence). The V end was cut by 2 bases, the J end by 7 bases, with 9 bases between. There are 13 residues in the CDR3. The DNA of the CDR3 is TGTGCCAGCAGTTACCGAGAAGCGAATGAGCAGTTCTTC. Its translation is CASSYREANEQFF.

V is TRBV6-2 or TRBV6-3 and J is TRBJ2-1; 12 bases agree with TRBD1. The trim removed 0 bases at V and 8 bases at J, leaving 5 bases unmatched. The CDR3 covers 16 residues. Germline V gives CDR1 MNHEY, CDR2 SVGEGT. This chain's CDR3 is CASSYSGTGGGDEQFF. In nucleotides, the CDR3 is TGTGCCAGCAGTTACTCCGGGACAGGGGGCGGTGATGAGCAGTTCTTC.

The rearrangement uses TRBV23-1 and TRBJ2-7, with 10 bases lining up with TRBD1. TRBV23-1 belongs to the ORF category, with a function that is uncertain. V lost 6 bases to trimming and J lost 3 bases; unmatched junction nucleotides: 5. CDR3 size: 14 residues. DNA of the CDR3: TGCGCCAGCAGGGGGAGGACAGGGGGCTACGAGCAGTACTTC. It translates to CASRGRTGGYEQYF.

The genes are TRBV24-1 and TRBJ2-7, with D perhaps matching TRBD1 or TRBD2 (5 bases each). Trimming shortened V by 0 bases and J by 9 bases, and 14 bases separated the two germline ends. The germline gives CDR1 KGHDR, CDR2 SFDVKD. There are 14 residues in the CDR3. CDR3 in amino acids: CATSDLFSEGRQYF. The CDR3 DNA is TGTGCCACCAGTGATTTGTTCTCAGAGGGACGGCAGTACTTC.

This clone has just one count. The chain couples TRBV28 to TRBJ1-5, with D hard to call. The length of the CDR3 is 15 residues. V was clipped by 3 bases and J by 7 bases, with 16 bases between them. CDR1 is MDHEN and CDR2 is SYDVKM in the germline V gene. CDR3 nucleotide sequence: TGTGCCAGCAGTTTTGGGTCCCGGGAAGCACAGCCCCAGCATTTT. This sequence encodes CASSFGSREAQPQHF.

The CDR3 DNA follows: TGTGCCAGCAGCCTAGCGGGAGGTGAGCAGTTCTTC. Protein sequence: CASSLAGGEQFF. The chain is built from TRBV11-3 and TRBJ2-1, with TRBD2 matching 11 bases. CDR1 and CDR2 (germline): SGHNT, YENEEA. This CDR3 is built from 12 residues. J was trimmed by 9 bases and V by 5 bases; bases with no gene match: 0.

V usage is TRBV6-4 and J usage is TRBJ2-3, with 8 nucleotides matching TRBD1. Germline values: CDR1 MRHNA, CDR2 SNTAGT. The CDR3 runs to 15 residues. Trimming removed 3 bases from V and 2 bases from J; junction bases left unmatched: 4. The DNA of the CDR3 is TGTGCCAGCAGTGATGGGGGACAGGACACAGATACGCAGTATTTT. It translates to CASSDGGQDTDTQYF.

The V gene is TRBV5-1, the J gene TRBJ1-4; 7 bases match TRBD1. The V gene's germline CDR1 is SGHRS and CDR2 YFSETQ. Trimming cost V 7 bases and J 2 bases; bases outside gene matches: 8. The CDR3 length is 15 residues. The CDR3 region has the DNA TGCGCCAGCCGTCCAACAGGGGCCACTAATGAAAAACTGTTTTTT. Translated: CASRPTGATNEKLFF. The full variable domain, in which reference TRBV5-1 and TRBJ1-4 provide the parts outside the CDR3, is KAGVTQTPRYLIKTRGQQVTLSCSPISGHRSVSWYQQTPGQGLQFLFEYFSETQRNKGNFPGRFSGRQFSNSRSEMNVSTLELGDSALYLCASRPTGATNEKLFFGSGTQLSVL.

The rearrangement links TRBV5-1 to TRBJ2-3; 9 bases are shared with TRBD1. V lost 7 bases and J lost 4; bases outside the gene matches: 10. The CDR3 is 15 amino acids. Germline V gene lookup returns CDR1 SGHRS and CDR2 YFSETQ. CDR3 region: CASGRGTGSADTQYF. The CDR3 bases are TGCGCCAGCGGGCGTGGGACAGGGTCCGCAGATACGCAGTATTTT.

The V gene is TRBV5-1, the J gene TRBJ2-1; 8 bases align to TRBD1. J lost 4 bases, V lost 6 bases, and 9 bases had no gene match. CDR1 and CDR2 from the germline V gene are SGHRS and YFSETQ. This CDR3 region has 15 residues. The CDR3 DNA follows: TGCGCCAGCAACTTCGGGACAGGACAATACAATGAGCAGTTCTTC. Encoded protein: CASNFGTGQYNEQFF.

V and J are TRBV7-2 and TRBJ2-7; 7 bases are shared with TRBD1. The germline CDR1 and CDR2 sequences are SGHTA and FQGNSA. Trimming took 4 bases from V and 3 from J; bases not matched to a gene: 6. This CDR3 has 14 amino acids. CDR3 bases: TGTGCCAGCAGCTACCGGGACAGCGGCTACGAGCAGTACTTC. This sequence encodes CASSYRDSGYEQYF.

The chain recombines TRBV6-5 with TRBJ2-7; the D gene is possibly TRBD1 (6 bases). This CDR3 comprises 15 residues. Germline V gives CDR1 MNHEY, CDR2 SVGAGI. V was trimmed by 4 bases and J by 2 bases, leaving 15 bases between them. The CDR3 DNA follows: TGTGCCAGCAGTTCCCTGCGGACAGAGGCCTACGAGCAGTACTTC. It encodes CASSSLRTEAYEQYF.

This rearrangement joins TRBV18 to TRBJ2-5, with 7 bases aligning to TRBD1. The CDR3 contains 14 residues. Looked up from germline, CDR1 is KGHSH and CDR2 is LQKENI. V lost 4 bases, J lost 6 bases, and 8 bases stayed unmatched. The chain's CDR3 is CASSLGQVVQTQYF. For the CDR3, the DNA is TGTGCCAGCTCACTCGGACAGGTCGTACAGACCCAGTACTTC.

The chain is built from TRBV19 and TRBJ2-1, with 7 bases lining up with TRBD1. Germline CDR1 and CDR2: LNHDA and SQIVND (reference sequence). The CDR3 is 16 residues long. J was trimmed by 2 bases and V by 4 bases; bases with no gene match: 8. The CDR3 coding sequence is TGTGCCAGTAGTAGACCGGACAGGTTGACCTACAATGAGCAGTTCTTC. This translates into CASSRPDRLTYNEQFF. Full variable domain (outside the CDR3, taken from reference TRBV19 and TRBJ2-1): DGGITQSPKYLFRKEGQNVTLSCEQNLNHDAMYWYRQDPGQGLRLIYYSQIVNDFQKGDIAEGYSVSREKKESFPLTVTSAQKNPTAFYLCASSRPDRLTYNEQFFGPGTRLTVL.

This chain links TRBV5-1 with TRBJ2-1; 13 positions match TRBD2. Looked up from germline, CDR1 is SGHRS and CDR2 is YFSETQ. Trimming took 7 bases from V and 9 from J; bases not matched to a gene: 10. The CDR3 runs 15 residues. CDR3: CASGGTSGINGEQFF. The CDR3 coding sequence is TGCGCCAGCGGGGGGACTAGCGGGATAAATGGTGAGCAGTTCTTC.

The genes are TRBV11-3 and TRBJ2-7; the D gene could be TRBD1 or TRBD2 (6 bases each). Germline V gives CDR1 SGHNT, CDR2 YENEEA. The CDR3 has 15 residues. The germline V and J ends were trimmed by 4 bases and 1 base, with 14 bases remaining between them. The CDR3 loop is CASSYREVRSYEQYF. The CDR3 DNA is TGTGCCAGCAGCTACAGGGAGGTGAGGTCCTACGAGCAGTACTTC.

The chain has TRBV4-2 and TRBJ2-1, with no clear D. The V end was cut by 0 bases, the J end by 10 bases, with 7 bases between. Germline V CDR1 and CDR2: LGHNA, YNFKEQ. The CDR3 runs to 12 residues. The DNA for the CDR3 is TGTGCCAGCAGCCAAGATTGGCGGGAGCAGTTCTTC. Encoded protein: CASSQDWREQFF.

The CDR3 region is CASSQDRHLNTGELFF. The CDR3 DNA reads as TGCGCCAGCAGCCAAGATCGTCATTTGAACACCGGGGAGCTGTTTTTT. This chain joins TRBV4-1 and TRBJ2-2; D gene uncertain. The germline gives CDR1 MGHRA, CDR2 YSYEKL. V was pared by 0 bases and J by 1 base, with 9 bases between. This CDR3 is 16 amino acids long.

The CDR3 spells CASSQSSQGAINYGYTF. The CDR3 region has the DNA TGTGCCAGCAGCCAAAGCTCCCAGGGGGCAATCAACTATGGCTACACCTTC. This chain joins TRBV14 and TRBJ1-2; 8 bases align to TRBD1. Unmatched junction bases numbered 10, after V lost 2 bases and J lost 2 bases. The germline V gene has CDR1 SGHDN and CDR2 FVKESK. The CDR3 is 17 amino acids.

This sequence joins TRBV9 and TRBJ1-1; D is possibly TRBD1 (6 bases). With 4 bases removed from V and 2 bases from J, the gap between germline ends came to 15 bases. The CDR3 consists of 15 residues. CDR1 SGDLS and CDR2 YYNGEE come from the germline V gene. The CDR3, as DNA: TGTGCCAGCAGCCCCATCCCCGGGGGCAACACTGAAGCTTTCTTT. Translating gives CASSPIPGGNTEAFF.

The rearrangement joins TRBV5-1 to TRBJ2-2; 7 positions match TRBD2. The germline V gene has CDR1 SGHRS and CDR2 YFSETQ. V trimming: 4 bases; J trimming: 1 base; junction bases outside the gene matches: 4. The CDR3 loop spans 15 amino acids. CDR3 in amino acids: CASSRSSGNTGELFF. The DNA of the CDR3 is TGCGCCAGCAGCCGTTCTAGCGGGAACACCGGGGAGCTGTTTTTT.

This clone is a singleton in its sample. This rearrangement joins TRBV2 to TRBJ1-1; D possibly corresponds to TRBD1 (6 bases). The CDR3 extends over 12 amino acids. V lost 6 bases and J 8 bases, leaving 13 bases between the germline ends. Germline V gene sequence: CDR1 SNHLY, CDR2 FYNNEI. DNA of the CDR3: TGTGCCAGCAGGTCAGGGGCAGGGGAAGCTTTCTTT. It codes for CASRSGAGEAFF.

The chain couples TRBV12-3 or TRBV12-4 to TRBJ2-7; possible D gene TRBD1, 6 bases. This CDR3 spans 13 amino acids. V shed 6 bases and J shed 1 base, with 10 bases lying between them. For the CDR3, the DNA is TGTGCCAGCAGAAACAGGGTATCCTACGAGCAGTACTTC. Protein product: CASRNRVSYEQYF.

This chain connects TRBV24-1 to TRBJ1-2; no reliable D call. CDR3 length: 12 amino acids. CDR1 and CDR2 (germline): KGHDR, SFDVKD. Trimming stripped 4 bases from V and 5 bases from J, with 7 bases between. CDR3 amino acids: CATSDEAYGYTF. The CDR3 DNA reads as TGTGCCACCAGTGACGAGGCTTATGGCTACACCTTC.